This T cell receptor (beta chain) came from a study of cytomegalovirus exposure and HLA in healthy donors (dated by TCRdb to about 2017). About the study as a whole: An earlier analysis of some 600 of the donors reported under 300 Gb of sequence data and 100 million to 120 million unique TCR beta sequences obtained from about 200 million T cells. About 300 gigabases of sequencing data and tens of millions of unique TCR sequences made up an early release that covered roughly 670 HLA-typed donors. Among the 398 genotyped donors, approximately 77% belonged to the genetic ancestry cluster associated with self-reported Caucasian donors. The study was designed to test whether signatures of past pathogen exposure could be identified by cataloging public T cell receptors. The T cell repertoires of around 730 subjects were profiled by immunosequencing and related to cytomegalovirus serostatus. Besides the first cohort of 666 subjects, a separate validation cohort made up of roughly 120 different subjects was used. The study combined high-throughput TCR immunosequencing, statistical association of individual TCRs with disease status, and machine learning to predict cytomegalovirus infection status. A later analysis re-analyzed previously published TCR beta repertoires from about 600 donors and added high-resolution HLA genotyping to study TCR occurrence patterns. In the later analysis, no new phenotypic data were used to find candidate immune exposures; instead, reliance was placed on TCR beta sequences and their occurrence across donors. An earlier analysis of around 540 of the donors applied high-throughput TCR beta sequencing to assess whether each TCR beta V gene segment acted as functional or pseudogenic. Donor age, sex, ethnicity and CMV serostatus were collected together with the repertoire data. A later genetic analysis took genome-wide SNP genotypes for about three fifths of the 666 donors and used that subset as a discovery cohort. All discovery cohort repertoires had been generated using a single sequencing platform. HLA typing covered class I and class II loci at four-digit resolution. Typing coverage differed by locus: A, B, C, DRB1 and DQB1 were typed in roughly 620-640 donors, DQA1 in roughly 510, DPA1 in around 610, and DPB1 in just under 480. Roughly five DR-DQ haplotypes were treated as single units for association and clustering because of strong linkage in the cohort. Across approximately 420 genotyped donors of the cohort, an average of about 220,000 unique TCR beta nucleotide sequences per donor were sequenced, and 15% to 20% of those sequences were non-productive.

The cohort comprised 710 or so healthy bone marrow donors. All cohort members were sampled while nominally healthy, although unrecorded immune exposures were likely present. The donor was CMV seropositive and belonged to the group of more than 250 seropositive cohort members. A peripheral blood sample was collected from each donor, and TCR beta sequencing was performed on peripheral blood mononuclear cells. The Qiagen DNeasy Blood Extraction Kit was used to extract genomic DNA from the blood cell samples. Receptor libraries were prepared by the immunoSEQ multiplex PCR assay. For the multiplex PCR, a mixture combining 60 forward primers for TCR Vbeta segments and 13 reverse primers for TCR Jbeta segments was used. Amplification of the CDR3 region of rearranged TCR beta genes was performed with a multiplex PCR assay on genomic DNA. On the Illumina HiSeq System, the amplified TCR beta libraries were sequenced as 87-base-pair reads. In the authors' own workflow: Across the roughly 600 repertoires, a later analysis counted tens of millions of unique TCR beta chains, 9.5 million to 12 million of which were shared by at least two donors. To remove PCR and sequencing errors, raw reads were error-corrected and collapsed into unique sequences using a nearest-neighbor algorithm that merged closely related sequences. Alignment of CDR3 sequences to IMGT reference sequences was used to assign V, D and J gene segments. For a sequence to be retained, a match of at least six nucleotides was required to both a V gene segment and a J gene segment. A rearrangement was called productive if the CDR3 had no stop codons and remained in frame with V and J, and every other rearrangement was called non-productive. CDR3 was defined according to IMGT convention as the region running from the second conserved V-encoded cysteine to the conserved J-encoded phenylalanine. The earlier analysis of about 620 of the donors excluded sequences that lacked an unambiguous match to a single V gene segment. In an earlier analysis of some 590 of the donors, a V segment was called functional when productive rearrangements were above 56.7%, and segregating when the standard deviation between donors exceeded 5%. A statistical classification framework was built for diagnosing cytomegalovirus status from the catalog of TCR beta chain sequences. A later analysis assigned V and J genes by comparing TCR nucleotide sequences with IMGT/GENE-DB human TR gene sequences. In a later analysis, CDR3 sequences and most-parsimonious VDJ recombination scenarios were assigned using the TCRdist pipeline. In a later analysis, each TCR beta chain was defined by its CDR3 amino acid sequence together with its V-gene family, and reads lacking a unique V-gene family were excluded. To address suspected cross-contamination and a sequencing artifact, a later analysis removed a few hundred highly shared, low-generation-probability nucleotide sequences. In a later analysis, a clonal expansion index for each public chain was calculated from normalized within-repertoire ranks of inferred template counts. In a later analysis, generation probabilities were computed with a VDJ recombination model fitted to out-of-frame rearrangements, and the resulting probabilities were checked against IGoR. A later analysis scored TCR-TCR, TCR-HLA and TCR-CMV co-occurrence with hypergeometric tests, applying a repertoire-size bias correction to TCR pairs. A later analysis estimated false discovery rates by permuting HLA or CMV assignments 20 times. In a later analysis, co-occurring TCRs were grouped with DBSCAN, and TCRdist sequence similarity was added when clustering was performed within HLA-allele-positive subsets. For co-occurrence clustering, repertoires with fewer than 30,000 or more than 120,000 public chains were excluded, along with roughly 5 repertoires with anomalous nucleotide sharing. TCRdb stores this immuneACCESS table with in-frame sequences only. Part of the clones is absent; in the studies checked, under half of the shortfall reflects unresolved V genes, and no reason is known for the rest. The V and J calls and the clone size are those of that table, but D and trimming were determined from the DNA. Across this sample there are over 150,000 clones, with over 70% seen only once. The ten largest clones take up 13% of the sample.

On the study overall, not on this receptor specifically: Strong co-occurrence of HLA alleles, especially DR and DQ, made assigning TCR associations to individual alleles difficult. A later analysis reported that several top co-occurrence clusters appeared linked to parvovirus B19, influenza, CMV and Epstein-Barr virus. CMV serostatus was the only immune exposure information available for the cohort. A later genetic analysis associated a missense DCLRE1C variant with V-gene and J-gene trimming of TCR beta chains, and an independent cohort replicated the association. A cluster of highly shared sequence variants was judged likely to be a technical artifact of the sequencing pipeline. At a false discovery rate of 0.05, a later analysis linked around 17,000 TCR beta sequences to specific HLA alleles. Sequencing depth was assumed to be roughly uniform across donors in the presence/absence analyses, though that assumption may not hold. In a later analysis, HLA-associated TCR beta chains were found to be more clonally expanded and to have lower generation probabilities than equally common non-associated chains. Three of the identified cytomegalovirus-associated TCR beta chains were confirmed in vitro to be specific for cytomegalovirus antigens. A further reported finding was that TCR beta sequences accurately predicted the HLA-A and HLA-B alleles for most subjects in the first cohort. In an earlier analysis of 587 of the donors, most TCR beta V segments appeared in productive rearrangements about 87% or about 30% of the time, broadly matching IMGT annotations. According to a later analysis, TCR association rates differed among HLA loci, with DRB1 alleles showing the most associated TCRs and HLA-C alleles showing the fewest. Cytomegalovirus status was reported to be diagnosed by the classifier with high specificity and sensitivity in both the original and validation cohorts. While some public TCRs were present in many individuals, most TCR sequences turned up only very rarely across donors. The study gave a list of 150 to 200 TCR beta chains associated with cytomegalovirus. In this cohort, only TCR beta chains were sequenced, and detectable features were limited by the absence of alpha or paired-chain data. The 87-base-pair reads could not distinguish some IMGT-functional V segments, including TRBV6-2 and TRBV6-3, so those segments were excluded. Correlated functional status among segregating V segments might be attributable to linkage disequilibrium, but an unknown experimental factor could not be ruled out. Compared with the 666-donor mean, donors in an Asian-associated ancestry cluster had fewer N-insertions in productive TCRs, according to a later genetic analysis. A later analysis found that most CMV-associated TCR beta chains appeared HLA-restricted, with HLA associations seemingly driven largely by CMV exposure. According to the authors, the approach could potentially be generalized to other disease states and immunological phenotypes. Because counts were too low, roughly 16 rarely observed V segments, including chromosome 9 orphons, were excluded from the earlier analysis of 587 of the donors. HLA typing was unavailable for some donors at each locus, so association tests used only the typed subset.

On this clone: Its antigen is unknown. The sample holds no much larger clone one base away, and base qualities are not on file.

V and J are truncated by 4 bases and 0 bases respectively, leaving an intervening sequence of 16 bases. From a lookup of the germline V gene, CDR1 and CDR2 are SGHDT and YYEEEE. From the cysteine up to the phenylalanine, the CDR3 has a length of 16 residues. Just the 48-base CDR3 DNA is kept, in frame starting at base 1. Sequencing input: PBMCs. The receptor chain draws on TRBV5-6 and TRBJ1-1; the D gene is perhaps TRBD1, on 5 matching bases. The TCR originated in a man aged 25-40 years in good health and CMV-seropositive. The DNA sequence is as follows: TGTGCCAGCAGCCCACAACCGCCAGGGATGAACACTGAAGCTTTCTTT. It translates to CASSPQPPGMNTEAFF.